This T cell receptor beta chain originates from a study of T cells in Graves' hyperthyroidism and ophthalmopathy. Germline CDR1 SGHAT, CDR2 FQNNGV. Trimming at V came to 4 bases and at J to 12 bases, leaving 11 bases not matched to a gene. The CDR3 is 16 residues long. RNA transcripts served as the template for amplifying TCR beta CDR3 regions. First-round RT-PCR targeting the TCR CDR3 was performed with the HTBI primer set. TCRdb reprocessed the multiplex PCR reads via MiXCR and lists one record per CDR3 protein. There are nearly 600,000 distinct CDR3 sequences in the sample; 14% occur only once, and 7.1% lies in the top ten. The table lists this clonotype with many counts.

This clonotype originated in a woman under 30 with Graves' ophthalmopathy. What was sequenced was blood. The V call is TRBV11-2, the J call TRBJ2-1; 14 bases fit TRBD2. The CDR3 DNA reads TGTGCCAGCAGCTCCGACGGACTAGCGGGGGGTTTTGGGCAGTTCTTC. This codes for CASSSDGLAGGFGQFF.